These T cell receptor beta chains were read from a single sample in a study of T cell repertoires in cytomegalovirus infection. TCRdb called the reads again in MiXCR, with one record for every CDR3 protein. Of 100,000 or so distinct CDR3 sequences in the sample, less than 25% were seen once. The specimen sequenced was CD8+ T cells from PBMCs. These receptors originate from a human donor in good health (CMV status not recorded). Some clones in this sample may be carry-over from other donors' samples. Both conserved end residues are part of each CDR3. Fields, in order: V gene, CDR3 protein.

>TRBV28
CASSLVQGGYRPQHF
>TRBV30
CAWSDGQSYGYTF
>TRBV27
CASSLFDGSYEQYF
>TRBV7-9
CASSDTGGGGTEAFF
>TRBV6-2/TRBV6-3
CASSNSGGRTGELFF
>TRBV12-5
CASGQGAQETQYF
>TRBV29-1
CSVEAQTLGEQYF
>TRBV12-3/TRBV12-4
CASTTEEDTDTQYF
>TRBV6-1
CASTEGGISYEQYF
>TRBV7-8
CASSLDGQGATGELFF
>TRBV7-2
CASSFHSGGADF
>TRBV5-6
CASSLGPDPYEQYF
>TRBV4-3
CASSQDGSRYTEAFF
>TRBV12-3/TRBV12-4
CASSLGGSGELFF
>TRBV20-1
CSARDQRGSYEQYF
>TRBV7-6
CASQGEETQYF
>TRBV25-1
CASSEEGISTGELFF
>TRBV7-9
CASSSPVPGQAFF
>TRBV28
CASSPPRVREQYF
>TRBV7-2
CASSYLTANTEAFF
>TRBV10-3
CAISESLDRFDEQFF
>TRBV10-3
CAIRIGNEQFF
>TRBV7-9
CASTPMARGTEAFF
>TRBV27
CASTGGGVTGTQYF
>TRBV20-1
CSARDPPRGTRTTDTQYF
>TRBV6-2/TRBV6-3
CASTTGDEQFF
>TRBV28
CASSGNSYSEQFF
>TRBV5-6
CASSLLGEGTEAFF
>TRBV7-9
CASSPSGGLVTEAFF
>TRBV20-1
CSARDPSGTGSYNEQFF
>TRBV11-2
CASSPRQGANQETQYF
>TRBV27
CASSPDRNSPLHF
>TRBV7-6
CASSPRQGLNTEAFF
>TRBV4-1
CASSHSPTGDTEAFF
>TRBV11-3
CASSFLDSAYNEQFF
>TRBV15
CATSRDSDRMNIQYF
>TRBV9
CASSVGGTEAFF
>TRBV27
CASSFSGGLNEQFF
>TRBV28
CATQPDRGLNEQFF
>TRBV5-1
CASSYGDSEAFF
>TRBV28
CASSLSRASNQPQHF
>TRBV10-1
CASSRTGEEDIQYF
>TRBV6-2/TRBV6-3
CASSFQSGDWDTDTQYF
>TRBV28
CASSLPDRATSPLHF
>TRBV30
CAWTVMGRMNTEAFF
>TRBV7-9
CASSLASGKSYNEQFF
>TRBV7-8
CASSPSTYTNTEAFF
>TRBV9
CASSGQFLAF